A selection of T cell receptor beta chains follows, all from one sample in a study of vaccination effects on CD4 cells after COVID-19. The antigens of these receptors remain unknown. Profiling relied on immunoSEQ multiplex PCR, and the TCRdb table lists in-frame clones only, not all of them. In the table there are tens of thousands of clones, less than 85% of which are singletons. The source was CD4+ T cells from PBMCs cultured without peptide, collected after COVID-19 vaccination. These receptors originate from a human donor who received a COVID-19 vaccine. CDR3s include the opening cysteine and the closing phenylalanine or tryptophan. D genes are given only for firm matches. Where a row states a size, it is once, few, many or the class of an expanded clone; other rows omit it.

J gene	clone size	D gene	V gene	CDR3 DNA	CDR3 protein
TRBJ2-1	.	.	TRBV5-1	TGCGCCAGCAGAGGTCGGGGGATGGCTTACAATGAGCAGTTCTTC	CASRGRGMAYNEQFF
TRBJ2-1	few	.	TRBV5-1	TGCGCCAGCAGCTTGGATGCAAATGAGCAGTTCTTC	CASSLDANEQFF
TRBJ2-6	.	.	TRBV4-1	TGCGCCAGCAGCCAAGTTATGACCGGATGGCGCTCTGGGGCCAACGTCCTGACTTTC	CASSQVMTGWRSGANVLTF
TRBJ1-5	.	.	TRBV12-2	TGTGCAAGTCGTTCGGACAGGGGCAATCAGCCCCAGCATTTT	CASRSDRGNQPQHF
TRBJ1-5	.	.	TRBV19	TGTGCCAGTAGTTCTGTCGGGATATATAGCAATCAGCCCCAGCATTTT	CASSSVGIYSNQPQHF
TRBJ2-2	.	TRBD2	TRBV6-2/TRBV6-3	TGTGCCAGCAGTTACCTAGCGGGGGGGCGAAAAAAAGCGAACACCGGGGAGCTGTTTTTT	CASSYLAGGRKKANTGELFF
TRBJ1-1	.	.	TRBV5-1	TGCGCCAGCAGCTTTCAGGGACGGGACCCTGAAGCTTTCTTT	CASSFQGRDPEAFF
TRBJ2-3	.	.	TRBV6-6	TGTGCCAGCAATCGGGTCTGGGGCACAGATACGCAGTATTTT	CASNRVWGTDTQYF
TRBJ2-5	.	.	TRBV7-9	TGTGCCAGCAGCCCCCGAATATCTGAAGAGACCCAGTACTTC	CASSPRISEETQYF
TRBJ1-3	once	.	TRBV19	TGTGCCAGTAGTATGCTTCTGGGACCCTCTGGAAACACCATATATTTT	CASSMLLGPSGNTIYF
TRBJ2-2	.	.	TRBV7-8	TGTGCCAGCAGGGTGGGGGCGAACACCGGGGAGCTGTTTTTT	CASRVGANTGELFF
TRBJ1-1	.	.	TRBV24-1	TGTGCCACCAACGACAGCACTGAAGCTTTCTTT	CATNDSTEAFF
TRBJ1-5	.	.	TRBV2	TGTGCCAGCAGAAAAGATAGCAATCAGCCCCAGCATTTT	CASRKDSNQPQHF
TRBJ1-6	.	.	TRBV7-3	TGTGCCAGCAGCCCGAATGGACGGGGGTATTCACCCCTCCACTTT	CASSPNGRGYSPLHF
TRBJ2-3	.	TRBD2	TRBV10-3	TGTGCCATCAGCGCCGGGACTAGCGGGGGGGGCACAGATACGCAGTATTTT	CAISAGTSGGGTDTQYF
TRBJ1-4	.	.	TRBV5-1	TGCGCCAGCAGCTTGGGGGATACGACGAGCAGGAATGAAAAACTGTTTTTT	CASSLGDTTSRNEKLFF
TRBJ2-5	.	.	TRBV3-1/TRBV3-2	TGTGCCAGCAGCCAAGATTTGTCACAGATTCAAGAGACCCAGTACTTC	CASSQDLSQIQETQYF
TRBJ1-2	.	TRBD1	TRBV24-1	TGTGCCACCAGTGTTTGGACAGGGTTTGACTATGGCTACACCTTC	CATSVWTGFDYGYTF
TRBJ1-1	few	.	TRBV2	TGTGCCAGCAAGTTTGGCAACACTGAAGCTTTCTTT	CASKFGNTEAFF
TRBJ1-1	.	.	TRBV18	TGTGCCAGCTCACCCCAGGGTCCGAACACTGAAGCTTTCTTT	CASSPQGPNTEAFF
TRBJ2-3	once	.	TRBV12-5	TGTGCTAGTGGTTTTATCAGGGTTTACCCTAGCACAGATACGCAGTATTTT	CASGFIRVYPSTDTQYF
TRBJ1-3	.	.	TRBV28	TGTGCCAGCAGCCACGGGGGAACTGGAAACACCATATATTTT	CASSHGGTGNTIYF